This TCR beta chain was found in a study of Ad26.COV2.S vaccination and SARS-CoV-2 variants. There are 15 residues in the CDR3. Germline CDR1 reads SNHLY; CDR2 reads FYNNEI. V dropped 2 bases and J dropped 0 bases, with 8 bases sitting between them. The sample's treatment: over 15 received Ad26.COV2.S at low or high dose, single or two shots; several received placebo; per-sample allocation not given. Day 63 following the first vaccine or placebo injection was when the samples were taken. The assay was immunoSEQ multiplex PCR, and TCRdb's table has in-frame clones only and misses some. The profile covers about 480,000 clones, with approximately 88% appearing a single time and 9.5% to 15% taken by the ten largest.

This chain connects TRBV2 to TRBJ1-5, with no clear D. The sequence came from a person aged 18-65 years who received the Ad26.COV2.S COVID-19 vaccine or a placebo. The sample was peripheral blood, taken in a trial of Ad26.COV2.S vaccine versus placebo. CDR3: CASSEITNSNQPQHF. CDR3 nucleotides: TGTGCCAGCAGTGAAATTACTAATAGCAATCAGCCCCAGCATTTT. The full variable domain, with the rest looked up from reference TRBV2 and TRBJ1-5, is EPEVTQTPSHQVTQMGQEVILRCVPISNHLYFYWYRQILGQKVEFLVSFYNNEISEKSEIFDDQFSVERPDGSNFTLKIRSTKLEDSAMYFCASSEITNSNQPQHFGDGTRLSIL.